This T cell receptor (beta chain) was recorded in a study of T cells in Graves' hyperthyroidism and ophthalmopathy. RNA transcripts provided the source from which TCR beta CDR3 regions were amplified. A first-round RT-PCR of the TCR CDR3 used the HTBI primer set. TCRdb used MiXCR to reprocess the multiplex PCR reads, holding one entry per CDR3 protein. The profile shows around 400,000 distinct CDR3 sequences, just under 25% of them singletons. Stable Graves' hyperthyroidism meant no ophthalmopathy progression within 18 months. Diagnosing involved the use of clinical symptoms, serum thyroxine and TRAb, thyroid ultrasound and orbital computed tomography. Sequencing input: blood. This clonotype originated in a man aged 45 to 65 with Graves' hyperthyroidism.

CDR3 nucleotides: TGCAGCGTTGGAAGACCTAGCACAGATACGCAGTATTTT. It codes for CSVGRPSTDTQYF. The chain links TRBV29-1 to TRBJ2-3; D remains unclear. The CDR3 is made up of 13 amino acids. CDR1 and CDR2 from the germline V gene are SQVTM and ANQGSEA. V was cut by 4 bases and J by 0 bases, with 8 bases left in between.